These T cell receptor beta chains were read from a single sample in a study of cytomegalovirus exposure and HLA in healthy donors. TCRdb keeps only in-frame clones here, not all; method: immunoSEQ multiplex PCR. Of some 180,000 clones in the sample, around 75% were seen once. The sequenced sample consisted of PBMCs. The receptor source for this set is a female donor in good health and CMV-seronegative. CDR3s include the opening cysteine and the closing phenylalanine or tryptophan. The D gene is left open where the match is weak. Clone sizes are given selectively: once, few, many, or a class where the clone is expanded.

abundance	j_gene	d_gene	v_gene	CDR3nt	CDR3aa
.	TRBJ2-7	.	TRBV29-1	TGCAGCGTTGTAGGCAGTCTGGGGCGCGAGCAGTACTTC	CSVVGSLGREQYF
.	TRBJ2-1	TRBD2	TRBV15	TGTGCCACCAAAGTGACTAGCGGGAGGTTCAAAGCACGCAATGAGCAGTTCTTC	CATKVTSGRFKARNEQFF
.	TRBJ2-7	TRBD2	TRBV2	TGTGCCAGCAGAAGGACTAGCGGTTACGAGCAGTACTTC	CASRRTSGYEQYF
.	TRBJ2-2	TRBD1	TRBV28	TGTGCCAGCAGTCGGGACAGGGGGTCTTCTTCGGGGCCCGGGGAGCTGTTTTTT	CASSRDRGSSSGPGELFF
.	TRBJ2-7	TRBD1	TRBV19	TGTGCCAGTAGCCCTGGGACAGCTTCTCCTTACGAGCAGTACTTC	CASSPGTASPYEQYF
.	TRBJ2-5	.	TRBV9	TGTGCCAGCAGCGTAGCGGGGTGGCAAGAGACCCAGTACTTC	CASSVAGWQETQYF
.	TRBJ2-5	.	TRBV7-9	TGTGCCAGCAGAAGACAGCAAGAGACCCAGTACTTC	CASRRQQETQYF
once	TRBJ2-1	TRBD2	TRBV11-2	TGTGCCAGCCGGGGACTAGCGGGGAACCTCTACAATGAGCAGTTCTTC	CASRGLAGNLYNEQFF
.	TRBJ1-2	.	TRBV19	TGTGCCAGTATGGGAGGGCGTAGGTATGGCTACACCTTC	CASMGGRRYGYTF
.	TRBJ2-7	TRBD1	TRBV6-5	TGTGCCAGCAGGGGACAGGGTATCTACGAGCAGTACTTC	CASRGQGIYEQYF
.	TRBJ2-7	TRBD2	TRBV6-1	TGTGCCAGCAGTGAAAGGCAGGGGATTTTAGCGGGAGGTTACTACGAGCAGTACTTC	CASSERQGILAGGYYEQYF
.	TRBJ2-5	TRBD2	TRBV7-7	TGTGCCAGCAGCCTAACTAGCGGGGGCAGTCAGACCCAGTACTTC	CASSLTSGGSQTQYF
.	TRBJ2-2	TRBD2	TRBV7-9	TGTGCCAGCAGCTTACTAGCGGGAGCCGGGGAGCTGTTTTTT	CASSLLAGAGELFF
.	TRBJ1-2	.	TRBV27	TGTGCCAGCAGTGGGCGGGGGGGCCATGGCTACACCTTC	CASSGRGGHGYTF
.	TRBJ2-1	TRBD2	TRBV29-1	TGCAGCGTTGATCGGGAGGGAAGGCGCGTAGTAAACAATGAGCAGTTCTTC	CSVDREGRRVVNNEQFF
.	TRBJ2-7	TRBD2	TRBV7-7	TGTGCTAGCAGCTTAGGGCTAGCGGGAGACGAGCAGTACTTC	CASSLGLAGDEQYF
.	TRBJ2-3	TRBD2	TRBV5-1	TGCGCCAGCAGCACCGGCGGGGGGGCCGCAGATACGCAGTATTTT	CASSTGGGAADTQYF
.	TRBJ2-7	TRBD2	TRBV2	TGTGCCAGCAGGCCGCTAGCGGGTGCCTACGAGCAGTACTTC	CASRPLAGAYEQYF
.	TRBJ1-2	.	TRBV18	TGTGCCAGCTCACCACAAGGACTCCAGGAGGCTTATGGCTACACCTTC	CASSPQGLQEAYGYTF
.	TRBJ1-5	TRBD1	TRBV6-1	TGTGCCAGCGGGGAAGTAGACAGGGGGCCTTATAGCAATCAGCCCCAGCATTTT	CASGEVDRGPYSNQPQHF
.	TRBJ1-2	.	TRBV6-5	TGTGCCAGCGCCACAACAAACTATGGCTACACCTTC	CASATTNYGYTF
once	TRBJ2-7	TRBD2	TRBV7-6	TGTGCCAGCAGCTTAGCGCCCGAGACTAGCTCCCTCTCCTACGAGCAGTACTTC	CASSLAPETSSLSYEQYF
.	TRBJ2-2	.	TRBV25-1	TGTGCCAGTGGGGGGTACGCCGGGGAGCTGTTTTTT	CASGGYAGELFF
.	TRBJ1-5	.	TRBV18	TGTGCCAGCTCACGACTCAGGGGAAGCAATCAGCCCCAGCATTTT	CASSRLRGSNQPQHF
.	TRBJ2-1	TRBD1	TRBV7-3	TGTGCCAGCAGCTTGACAGGGGGCGACTACAATGAGCAGTTCTTC	CASSLTGGDYNEQFF
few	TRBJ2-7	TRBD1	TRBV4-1	TGCGCCAGCAGTCACGAGATCGGACAGGGGGCCCATACCGCCCGTTACGAGCAGTACTTC	CASSHEIGQGAHTARYEQYF
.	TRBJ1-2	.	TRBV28	TGTGCCAGCACCCGAGTTTCGGGGGGCAGCTGGAGCTATGGCTACACCTTC	CASTRVSGGSWSYGYTF
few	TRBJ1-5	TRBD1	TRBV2	TGTGCCAGCAGCCCGAGACAGGGATCCCATAGCAATCAGCCCCAGCATTTT	CASSPRQGSHSNQPQHF
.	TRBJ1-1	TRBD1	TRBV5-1	TGCGCCAGCAGCCCCCGGGACAGGGGCTTTACTGAAGCTTTCTTT	CASSPRDRGFTEAFF
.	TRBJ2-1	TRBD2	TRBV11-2	TGTGCCAGCAGCCAGGGACTAGCGGTTGAGCAGTTCTTC	CASSQGLAVEQFF
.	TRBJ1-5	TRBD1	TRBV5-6	TGTGCCAGCAGCTTGGGAAGACAGGGTGTTTACAATCAGCCCCAGCATTTT	CASSLGRQGVYNQPQHF
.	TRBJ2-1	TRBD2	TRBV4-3	TGCGCCAGCAGCCTAAGTGGGTCGGGAGGGCCGTTTGAGCAGTTCTTC	CASSLSGSGGPFEQFF
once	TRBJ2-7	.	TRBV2	TGTGCCAGCAGTTTCTTCAGGGATAACGAGCAGTACTTC	CASSFFRDNEQYF
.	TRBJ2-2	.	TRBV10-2	TGCGCCAGCAGTCCGGGAAACCGATCCGGGGAGCTGTTTTTT	CASSPGNRSGELFF
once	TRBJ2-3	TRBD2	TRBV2	TGTGCCAGCAGTGAAGCTAGCGGGAGTCCAGATACGCAGTATTTT	CASSEASGSPDTQYF
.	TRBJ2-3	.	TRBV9	TGTGCCAGCAGCGTTTCAGGTAATACGCAGTATTTT	CASSVSGNTQYF
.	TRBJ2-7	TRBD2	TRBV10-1	TGCGCCAGCAAAAATAGCGGGGGCGGCTCCGAGCAGTACTTC	CASKNSGGGSEQYF
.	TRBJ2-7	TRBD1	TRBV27	TGTGCCAGCAGTTTAAGGGACAGGGGGGACTACGAGCAGTACTTC	CASSLRDRGDYEQYF
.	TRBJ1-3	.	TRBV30	TGTGCCTGGAGTGGGGTTGCGGGGCCTGGAAACACCATATATTTT	CAWSGVAGPGNTIYF
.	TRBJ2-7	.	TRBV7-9	TGTGCCAGCAGCTTAGACAGAGACGAGCAGTACTTC	CASSLDRDEQYF
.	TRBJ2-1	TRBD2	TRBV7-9	TGTGCCAGCAGCTTAGCGCGGGGGTACAATGAGCAGTTCTTC	CASSLARGYNEQFF
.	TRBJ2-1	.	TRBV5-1	TGCGCCAGCAGCTTAGGGGGGGCTTCGGGGGAGCAGTTCTTC	CASSLGGASGEQFF
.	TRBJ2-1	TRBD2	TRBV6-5	TGTGCCAGCAGTCCGGGACTAGCGGGGGGGCCTGAGCAGTTCTTC	CASSPGLAGGPEQFF
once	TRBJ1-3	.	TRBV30	TGTGCCTGGAGTAGAACAGGGTATGGAAACACCATATATTTT	CAWSRTGYGNTIYF
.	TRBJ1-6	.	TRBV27	TGTGCCAGCAGTTGGGGCCTTAATTCACCCCTCCACTTT	CASSWGLNSPLHF